This T cell receptor beta chain was identified in a study of T cells in Graves' hyperthyroidism and ophthalmopathy. RNA transcripts were the template for amplifying TCR beta CDR3 regions. With the HTBI primer set, the TCR CDR3 went through a first round of RT-PCR. In TCRdb, the multiplex PCR reads were re-called with MiXCR into one record per CDR3 protein. This table holds roughly 93,000 distinct CDR3 sequences, roughly 37% found once. CDR1 MNHNY and CDR2 SVGAGI come from the germline V gene (reference sequence). V gave up 6 bases and J gave up 2 bases, with 11 bases separating them. There are 13 residues in the CDR3. Absent ophthalmopathy progression within 18 months defined stable Graves' hyperthyroidism. There are many counts of this clonotype.

This chain links TRBV6-6 with TRBJ2-7, with a tentative D call TRBD1 (6 bases). Sequenced material: peripheral blood or thyroid tissue (not recorded which). The sequence came from a woman younger than 45 with Graves' hyperthyroidism. This CDR3 reads CASRSTGAYEQYF. The CDR3 nucleotides read TGTGCCAGCAGGTCGACAGGCGCCTACGAGCAGTACTTC.